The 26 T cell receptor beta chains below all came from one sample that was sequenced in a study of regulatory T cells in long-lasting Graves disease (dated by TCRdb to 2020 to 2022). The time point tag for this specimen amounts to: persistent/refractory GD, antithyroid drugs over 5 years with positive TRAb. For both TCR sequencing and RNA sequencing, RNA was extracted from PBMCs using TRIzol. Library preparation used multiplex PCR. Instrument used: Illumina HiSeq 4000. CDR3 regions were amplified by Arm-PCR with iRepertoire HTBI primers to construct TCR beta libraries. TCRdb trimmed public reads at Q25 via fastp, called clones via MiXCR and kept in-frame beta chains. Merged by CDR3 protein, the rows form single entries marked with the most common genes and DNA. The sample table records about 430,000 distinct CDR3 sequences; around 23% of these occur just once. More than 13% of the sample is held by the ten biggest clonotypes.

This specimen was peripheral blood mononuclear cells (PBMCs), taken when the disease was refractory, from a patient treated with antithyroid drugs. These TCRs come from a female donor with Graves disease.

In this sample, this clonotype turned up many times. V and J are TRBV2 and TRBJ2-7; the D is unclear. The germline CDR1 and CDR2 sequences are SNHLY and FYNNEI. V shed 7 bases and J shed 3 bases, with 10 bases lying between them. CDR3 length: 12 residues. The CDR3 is CASKLHNYEQYF. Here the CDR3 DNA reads TGTGCCAGCAAATTACACAACTACGAGCAGTACTTC.

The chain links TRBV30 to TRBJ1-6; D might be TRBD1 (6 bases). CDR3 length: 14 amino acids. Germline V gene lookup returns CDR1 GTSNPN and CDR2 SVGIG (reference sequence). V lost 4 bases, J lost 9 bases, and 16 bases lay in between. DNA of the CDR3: TGTGCCTGGACCATACAGGGAGGTAGTTCACCCCTCCACTTT. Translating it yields CAWTIQGGSSPLHF.

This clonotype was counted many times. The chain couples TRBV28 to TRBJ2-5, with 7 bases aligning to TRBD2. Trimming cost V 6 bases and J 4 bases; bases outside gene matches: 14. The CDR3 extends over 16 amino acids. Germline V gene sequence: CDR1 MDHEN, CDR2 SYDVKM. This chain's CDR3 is CASSLRATSAGETQYF. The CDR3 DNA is TGTGCCAGCAGCTTGCGTGCCACTAGCGCCGGAGAGACCCAGTACTTC.

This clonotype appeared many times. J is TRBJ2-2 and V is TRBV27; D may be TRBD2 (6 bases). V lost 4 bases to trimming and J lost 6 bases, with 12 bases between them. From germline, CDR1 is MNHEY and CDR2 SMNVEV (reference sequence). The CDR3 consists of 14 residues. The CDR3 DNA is TGTGCCAGCAGTTGGGGGGATGGGTCCGGGGAGCTGTTTTTT. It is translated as CASSWGDGSGELFF.

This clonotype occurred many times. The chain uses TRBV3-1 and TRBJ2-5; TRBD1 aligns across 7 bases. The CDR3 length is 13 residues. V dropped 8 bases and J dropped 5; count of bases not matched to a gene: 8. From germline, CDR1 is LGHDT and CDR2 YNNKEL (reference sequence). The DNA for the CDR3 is TGTGCCAGCTGCAACAGGGGTGGTGAGACCCAGTACTTC. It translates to CASCNRGGETQYF.

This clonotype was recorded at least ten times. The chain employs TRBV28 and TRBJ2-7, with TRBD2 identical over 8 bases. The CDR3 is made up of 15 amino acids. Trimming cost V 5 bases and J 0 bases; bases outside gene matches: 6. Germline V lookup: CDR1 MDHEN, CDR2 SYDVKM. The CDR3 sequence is CASSSTGTSSYEQYF. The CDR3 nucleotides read TGTGCCAGCAGTAGCACCGGGACTAGCTCCTACGAGCAGTACTTC.

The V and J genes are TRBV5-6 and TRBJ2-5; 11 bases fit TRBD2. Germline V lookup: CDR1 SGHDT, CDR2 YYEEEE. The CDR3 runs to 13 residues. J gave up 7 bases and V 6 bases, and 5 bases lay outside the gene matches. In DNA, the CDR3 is TGTGCCAGCATCGGGACTAGCGGACGGACCCAGTACTTC. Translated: CASIGTSGRTQYF.

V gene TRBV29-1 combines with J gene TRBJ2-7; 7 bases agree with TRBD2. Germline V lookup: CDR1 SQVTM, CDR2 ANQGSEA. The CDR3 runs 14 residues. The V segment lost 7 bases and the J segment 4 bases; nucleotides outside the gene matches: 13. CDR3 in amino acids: CSGVTGRSAYEQYF. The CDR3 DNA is TGCAGCGGCGTGACCGGGAGGTCTGCTTACGAGCAGTACTTC.

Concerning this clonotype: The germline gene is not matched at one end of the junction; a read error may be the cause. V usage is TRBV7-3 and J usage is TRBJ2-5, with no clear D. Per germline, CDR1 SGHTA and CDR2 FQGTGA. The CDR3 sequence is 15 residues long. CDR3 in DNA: TGTGCCTGCAGCTTAAACCCCTACCTCCAAGAGACCCAGTACTTC. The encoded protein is CACSLNPYLQETQYF.

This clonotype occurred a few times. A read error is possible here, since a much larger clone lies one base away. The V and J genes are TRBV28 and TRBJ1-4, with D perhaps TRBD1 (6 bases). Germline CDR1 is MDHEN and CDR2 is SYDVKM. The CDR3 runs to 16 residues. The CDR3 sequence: CASSFQGYATSEKLFF. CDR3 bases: TGTGCCAGCAGTTTCCAGGGGTATGCAACTAGTGAAAAACTGTTTTTT.

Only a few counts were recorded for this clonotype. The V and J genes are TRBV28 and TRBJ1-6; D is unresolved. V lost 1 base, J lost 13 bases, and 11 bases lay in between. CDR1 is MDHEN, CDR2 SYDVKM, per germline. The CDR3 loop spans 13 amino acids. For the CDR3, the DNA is TGTGCCAGCAGTTTATCTCTCGGTGAGCCCCTCCACTTT. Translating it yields CASSLSLGEPLHF.

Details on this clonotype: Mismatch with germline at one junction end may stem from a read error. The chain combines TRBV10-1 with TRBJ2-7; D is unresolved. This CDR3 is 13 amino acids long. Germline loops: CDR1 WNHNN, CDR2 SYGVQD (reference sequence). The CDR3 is CAIPPSTSDEQYF. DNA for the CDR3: TGCGCCATCCCTCCTTCTACCTCCGACGAGCAGTACTTC.

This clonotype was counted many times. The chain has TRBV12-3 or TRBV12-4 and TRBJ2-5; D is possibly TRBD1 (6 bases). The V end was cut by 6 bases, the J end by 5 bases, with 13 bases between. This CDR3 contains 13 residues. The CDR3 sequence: CASREQGLETQYF. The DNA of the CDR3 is TGTGCCAGCAGAGAACAGGGCTTGGAGACCCAGTACTTC.

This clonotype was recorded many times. In DNA form, the CDR3 reads TGCGCCAGCAGCAAATCCGGGACGTCGGATGGCGCTGAAGCTTTCTTT. Protein product: CASSKSGTSDGAEAFF. The genes are TRBV5-1 and TRBJ1-1, with D perhaps matching TRBD1 (5 bases). Germline CDR1 reads SGHRS; CDR2 reads YFSETQ. The length of the CDR3 is 16 residues. Trimming left V 4 bases short and J 6 bases short, with 22 bases between.

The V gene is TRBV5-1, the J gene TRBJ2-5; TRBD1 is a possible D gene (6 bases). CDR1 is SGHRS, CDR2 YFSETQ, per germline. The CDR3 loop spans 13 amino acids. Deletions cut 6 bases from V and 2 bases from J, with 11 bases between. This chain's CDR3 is CASKRTEQETQYF. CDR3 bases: TGCGCCAGCAAAAGGACAGAACAAGAGACCCAGTACTTC.

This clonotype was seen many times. The CDR3 nucleotides read TGTGCCAGCAGCTTAACTTTGGGCGCTGAAGCTTTCTTT. This sequence encodes CASSLTLGAEAFF. This sequence joins TRBV7-3 and TRBJ1-1; the D is unclear. Germline V lookup: CDR1 SGHTA, CDR2 FQGTGA. The germline V and J ends were trimmed by 0 bases and 6 bases, with 8 bases remaining between them. The CDR3 covers 13 residues.

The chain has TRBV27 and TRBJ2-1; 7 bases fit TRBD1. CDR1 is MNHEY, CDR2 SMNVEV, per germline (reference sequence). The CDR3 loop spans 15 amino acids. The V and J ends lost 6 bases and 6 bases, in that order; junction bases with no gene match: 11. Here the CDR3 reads CASSERQGRFNEQFF. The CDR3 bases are TGTGCCAGCAGCGAACGACAGGGAAGGTTCAATGAGCAGTTCTTC.

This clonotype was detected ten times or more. CDR3 nucleotide sequence: TGCAGCGTTGTGAGGGCCGGCTCCTACGAGCAGTACTTC. As protein: CSVVRAGSYEQYF. This rearrangement joins TRBV29-1 to TRBJ2-7; D might be TRBD2 (5 bases). Germline CDR1 is SQVTM and CDR2 is ANQGSEA. The CDR3 loop spans 13 amino acids. The V end lost 4 bases, the J end lost 0 bases, and 10 bases lay between the germline ends.

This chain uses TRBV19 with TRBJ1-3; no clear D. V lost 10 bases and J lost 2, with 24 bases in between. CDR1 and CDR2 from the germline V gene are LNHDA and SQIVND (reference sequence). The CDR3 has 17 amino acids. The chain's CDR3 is CANSPPPGRSAGNTIYF. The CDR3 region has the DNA TGTGCCAATAGCCCCCCGCCGGGCCGTTCGGCTGGAAACACCATATATTTT.

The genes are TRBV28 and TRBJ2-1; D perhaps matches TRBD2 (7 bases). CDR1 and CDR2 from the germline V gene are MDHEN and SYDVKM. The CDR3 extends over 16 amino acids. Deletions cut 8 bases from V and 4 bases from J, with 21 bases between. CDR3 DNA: TGTGCCAGCGAGCGGGACATCCCCTGGGGTTACAATGAGCAGTTCTTC. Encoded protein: CASERDIPWGYNEQFF. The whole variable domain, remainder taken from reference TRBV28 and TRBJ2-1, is DVKVTQSSRYLVKRTGEKVFLECVQDMDHENMFWYRQDPGLGLRLIYFSYDVKMKEKGDIPEGYSVSREKKERFSLILESASTNQTSMYLCASERDIPWGYNEQFFGPGTRLTVL.

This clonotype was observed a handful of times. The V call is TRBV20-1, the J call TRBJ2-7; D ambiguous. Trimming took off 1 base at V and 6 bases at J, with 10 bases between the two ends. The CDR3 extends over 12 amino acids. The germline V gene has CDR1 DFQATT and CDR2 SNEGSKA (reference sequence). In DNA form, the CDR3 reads TGCAGTGCTAGAGGCCTTACGATCGAGCAGTACTTC. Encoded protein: CSARGLTIEQYF.

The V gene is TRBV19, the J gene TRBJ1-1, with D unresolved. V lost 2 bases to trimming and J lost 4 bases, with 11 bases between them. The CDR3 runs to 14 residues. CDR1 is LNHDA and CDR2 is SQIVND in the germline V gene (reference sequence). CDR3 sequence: CASSITFPSTEAFF. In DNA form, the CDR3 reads TGTGCCAGTAGTATAACCTTCCCGAGCACTGAAGCTTTCTTT.

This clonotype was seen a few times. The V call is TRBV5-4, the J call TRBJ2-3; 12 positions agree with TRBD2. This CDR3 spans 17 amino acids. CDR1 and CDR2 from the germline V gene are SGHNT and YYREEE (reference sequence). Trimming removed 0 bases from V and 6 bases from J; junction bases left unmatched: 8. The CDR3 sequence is CASSLVSSGRGHDTQYF. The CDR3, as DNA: TGTGCCAGCAGCTTGGTCTCTAGCGGGAGGGGCCACGATACGCAGTATTTT.

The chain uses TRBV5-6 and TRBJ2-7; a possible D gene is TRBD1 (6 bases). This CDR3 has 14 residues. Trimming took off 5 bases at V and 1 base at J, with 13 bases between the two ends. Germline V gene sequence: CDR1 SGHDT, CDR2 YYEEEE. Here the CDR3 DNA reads TGTGCCAGCAGTTCGGTGGGGGCTTCCTACGAGCAGTACTTC. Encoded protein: CASSSVGASYEQYF.

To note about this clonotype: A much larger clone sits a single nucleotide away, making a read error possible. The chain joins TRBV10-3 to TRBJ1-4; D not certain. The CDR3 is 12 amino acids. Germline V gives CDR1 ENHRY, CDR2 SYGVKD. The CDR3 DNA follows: TGTGCCACCGGCCTTGGGAATGGAAAACTGTTTTTT. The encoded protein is CATGLGNGKLFF.

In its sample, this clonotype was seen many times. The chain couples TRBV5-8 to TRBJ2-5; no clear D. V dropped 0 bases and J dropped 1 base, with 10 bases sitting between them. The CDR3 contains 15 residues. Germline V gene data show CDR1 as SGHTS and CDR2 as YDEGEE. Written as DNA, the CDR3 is TGTGCCAGCAGCTTGGACGGCTCGCTCCAAGAGACCCAGTACTTC. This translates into CASSLDGSLQETQYF.